This T cell receptor (beta chain) was retrieved from a study of cytomegalovirus exposure and HLA in healthy donors. Overall study: HLA-typed donors were the source of roughly 80 million unique TCRs held in an early data release.

PCR used 60 Vbeta primers and 13 Jbeta primers. The method was immunoSEQ multiplex PCR; TCRdb's version includes in-frame clones alone and lacks a portion of them. The sample yields 100,000 to 150,000 clones, roughly 73% seen once. Study results and limitations: In vitro work confirmed that a few CMV-associated chains recognize CMV antigens. Sequencing depth across donors, presence/absence analyses assumed, was roughly uniform. Later, TCR association rates were found to vary by HLA locus, highest for DRB1 and lowest for HLA-C.

Remarks on this clone: What it binds is unknown.

The germline CDR1 and CDR2 sequences are MNHEY and SVGAGI. The CDR3 contains 14 residues. The junction had 5 bases not matched to a gene; V was cut back by 8 bases and J by 3 bases. Sample: PBMCs. This sequence originates from a man aged 60-69 years in good health and CMV-seropositive. This rearrangement joins TRBV6-5 to TRBJ1-5; 9 nucleotides match TRBD1. CDR3 amino acids: CASSDRGLNQPQHF. In DNA, the CDR3 is TGTGCCAGCTCGGACAGGGGCCTCAATCAGCCCCAGCATTTT.